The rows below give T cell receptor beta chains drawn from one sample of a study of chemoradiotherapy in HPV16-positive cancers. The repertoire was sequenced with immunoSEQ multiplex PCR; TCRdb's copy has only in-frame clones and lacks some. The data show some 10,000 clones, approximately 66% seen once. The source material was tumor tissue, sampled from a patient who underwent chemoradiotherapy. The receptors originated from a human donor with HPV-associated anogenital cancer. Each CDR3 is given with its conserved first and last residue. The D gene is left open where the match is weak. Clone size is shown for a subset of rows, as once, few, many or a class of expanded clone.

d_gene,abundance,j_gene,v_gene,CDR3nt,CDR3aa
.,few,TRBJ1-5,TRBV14,TGTGCCAGCAGCCAAGACGAGGGTCAGCCCCAGCATTTT,CASSQDEGQPQHF
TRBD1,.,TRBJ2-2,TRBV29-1,TGCAGCGTCCGGACAGGGGATACCGGGGAGCTGTTTTTT,CSVRTGDTGELFF
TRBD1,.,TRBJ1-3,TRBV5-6,TGTGCCAGCAGCGTACAGGGGGTGCGGGGAAACACCATATATTTT,CASSVQGVRGNTIYF
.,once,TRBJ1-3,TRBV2,TGTGCCAGCTTACGGGACGTAGGAAACACCATATATTTT,CASLRDVGNTIYF
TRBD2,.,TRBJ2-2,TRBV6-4,TGTGCCAGCAGTTCAGCTAGCGGGAGTGGTGCCGGGGAGCTGTTTTTT,CASSSASGSGAGELFF
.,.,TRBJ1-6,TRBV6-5,TGTGCCAGCGGAGGGAATTCACCCCTCCACTTT,CASGGNSPLHF
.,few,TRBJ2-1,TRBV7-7,TGTGCTAGCAGCCCCAACCAAGGGAATGAGCAGTTCTTC,CASSPNQGNEQFF
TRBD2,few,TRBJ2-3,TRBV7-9,TGTGCCAGCAGCACTAGCGGAAAAGTAGATACGCAGTATTTT,CASSTSGKVDTQYF
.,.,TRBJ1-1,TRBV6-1,TGTGAATTAGAAAACACTGAAGCTTTCTTT,CELENTEAFF
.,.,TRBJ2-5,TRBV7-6,TGTGCCAGCAGCTCCTCCGCGGGGGAGACCCAGTACTTC,CASSSSAGETQYF
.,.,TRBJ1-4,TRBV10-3,TGTGCCATCAGTGAGAGCTCAACTAATGAAAAACTGTTTTTT,CAISESSTNEKLFF
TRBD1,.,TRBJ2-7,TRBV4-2,TGTGCCAGCAGCCTGGGACAGGGGATCCACGAGCAGTACTTC,CASSLGQGIHEQYF
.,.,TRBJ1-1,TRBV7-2,TGTGCCAGCAGCTCTAGACAGGTATCGGACACTGAAGCTTTCTTT,CASSSRQVSDTEAFF
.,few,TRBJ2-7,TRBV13,TGTGCCAGCAGCTCAGACAGGCCCGGGGAGGAGCAGTACTTC,CASSSDRPGEEQYF
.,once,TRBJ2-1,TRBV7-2,TGTGCCAGCAGCGTCGGCATGCAGGGGTGGAATGAGCAGTTCTTC,CASSVGMQGWNEQFF
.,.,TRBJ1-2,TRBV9,TGTGCCAGCAGTTCCGAGACAGATACTAACTATGGCTACACCTTC,CASSSETDTNYGYTF
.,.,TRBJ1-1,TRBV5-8,TGTGCCAGCAGCTTAGGCGGGGGGCGAGCTTTCTTT,CASSLGGGRAFF
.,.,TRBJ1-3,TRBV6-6,TGTGCCAGCAGTTACGTGAAGTATACTTCTGGAAACACCATATATTTT,CASSYVKYTSGNTIYF
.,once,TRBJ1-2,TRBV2,TGTGCCAGCAGTGTGTCGACAGAGGGGTATGGCTACACCTTC,CASSVSTEGYGYTF
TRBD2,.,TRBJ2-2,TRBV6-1,TGTGCCAGCAGTGCCGGACTAGCGGGAGGCGCGAACACCGGGGAGCTGTTTTTT,CASSAGLAGGANTGELFF
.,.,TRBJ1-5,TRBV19,TGTGCCAGTAGGGGACATTTTCTCAATCAGCCCCAGCATTTT,CASRGHFLNQPQHF
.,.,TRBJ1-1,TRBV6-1,TGTGCCAGCTCATTCCGGACAGCCACTGAAGCTTTCTTT,CASSFRTATEAFF
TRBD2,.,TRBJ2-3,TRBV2,TGTGCCAGCACCGGGGGGCTAGCGGGAGCAGATACGCAGTATTTT,CASTGGLAGADTQYF
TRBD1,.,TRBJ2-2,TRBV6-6,TGTGCCAGCAGAAGGGACAGGGGATGGGGCGGGGAGCTGTTTTTT,CASRRDRGWGGELFF
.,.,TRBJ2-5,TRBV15,TGTGCCACCAGCCTTTGGGGGAGGTCGGAGACCCAGTACTTC,CATSLWGRSETQYF
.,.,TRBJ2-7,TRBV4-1,TGCGCCAGCAGCCCCGGATACGAGCAGTACTTC,CASSPGYEQYF
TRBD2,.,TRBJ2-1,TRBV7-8,TGTGCCAGCAGCCCCCCGGGACTAGCGGGGGGAGAGTTCTTC,CASSPPGLAGGEFF
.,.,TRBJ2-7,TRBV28,TGTGCCAGCAGGGACTTCTACGAGCAGTACTTC,CASRDFYEQYF
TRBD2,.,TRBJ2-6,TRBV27,TGTGCCAGCAGTCTGGGACTAGTGGGCTCTGGGGCCAACGTCCTGACTTTC,CASSLGLVGSGANVLTF
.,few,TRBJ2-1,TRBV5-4,TGTGCCAGCAGCTTGGGACTTACACCATGGAATGAGCAGTTCTTC,CASSLGLTPWNEQFF
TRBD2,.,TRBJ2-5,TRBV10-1,TGCGCCAGCAGTCTCGGACTAGCGGGAATACAAGAGACCCAGTACTTC,CASSLGLAGIQETQYF
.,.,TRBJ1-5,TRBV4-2,TGTGCCAGCAGCCAGGACGGGGATTATAGCAATCAGCCCCAGCATTTT,CASSQDGDYSNQPQHF
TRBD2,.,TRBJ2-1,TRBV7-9,TGTGCCAGCAGCTTAGTCGAGACTAGCGGGCCGGGGTCGTTCTTC,CASSLVETSGPGSFF
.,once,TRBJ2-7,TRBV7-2,TGTGCCAGCAGCTTGGGGTCAGGGACTCGTCTCTACGAGCAGTACTTC,CASSLGSGTRLYEQYF
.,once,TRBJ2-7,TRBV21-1,TGTGCCAGCAGCAAGACAGTGTACGAGCAGTACTTC,CASSKTVYEQYF
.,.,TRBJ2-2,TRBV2,TGTGCCAGTGCAGAGGAAGCGACCACCGGGGAGCTGTTTTTT,CASAEEATTGELFF
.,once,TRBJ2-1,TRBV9,TGTGCCAGCAGCGTCGGACCCTTACCCTACAATGAGCAGTTCTTC,CASSVGPLPYNEQFF
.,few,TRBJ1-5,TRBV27,TGTGCCAGCAGTAGAGGGGCGGACAATCAGCCCCAGCATTTT,CASSRGADNQPQHF
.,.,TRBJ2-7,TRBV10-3,TGTGCCATCAGCCCAACCGTCTACGAGCAGTACTTC,CAISPTVYEQYF
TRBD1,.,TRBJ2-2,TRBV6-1,TGTGCCATCTCGACAGGGGGAGTAACCGGGGAGCTGTTTTTT,CAISTGGVTGELFF
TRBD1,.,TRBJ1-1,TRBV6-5,TGTGCCAGCAGTACTGCAGGGGGATTGGGTGAAGCTTTCTTT,CASSTAGGLGEAFF
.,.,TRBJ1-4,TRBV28,TGTGCCAGCAGGGAGCAGGGAGGGGGTGAAAAACTGTTTTTT,CASREQGGGEKLFF
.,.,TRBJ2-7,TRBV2,TGTGCCAGCAGCTCTAGTACGCTCTACGAGCAGTACTTC,CASSSSTLYEQYF
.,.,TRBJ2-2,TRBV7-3,TGTGCCAGCAGCTCCCCTTTGGGGGGCACCGGGGAGCTGTTTTTT,CASSSPLGGTGELFF